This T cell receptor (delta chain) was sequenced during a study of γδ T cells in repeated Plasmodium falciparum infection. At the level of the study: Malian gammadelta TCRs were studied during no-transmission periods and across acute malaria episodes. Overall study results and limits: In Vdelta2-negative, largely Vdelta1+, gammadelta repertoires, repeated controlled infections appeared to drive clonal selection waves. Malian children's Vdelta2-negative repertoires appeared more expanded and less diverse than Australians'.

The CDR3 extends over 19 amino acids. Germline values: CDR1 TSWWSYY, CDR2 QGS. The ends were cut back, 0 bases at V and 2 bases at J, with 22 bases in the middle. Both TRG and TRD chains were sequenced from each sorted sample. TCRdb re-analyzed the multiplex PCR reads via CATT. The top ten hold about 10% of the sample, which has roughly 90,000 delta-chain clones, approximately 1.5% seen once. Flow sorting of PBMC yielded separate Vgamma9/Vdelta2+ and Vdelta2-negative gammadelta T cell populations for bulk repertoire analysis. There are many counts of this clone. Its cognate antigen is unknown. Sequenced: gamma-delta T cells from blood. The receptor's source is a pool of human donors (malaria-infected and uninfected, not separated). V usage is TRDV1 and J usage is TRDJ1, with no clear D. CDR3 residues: CALGELTLARLGATDKLIF. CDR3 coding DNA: TGTGCTCTTGGGGAACTAACCCTAGCACGACTAGGAGCGACCGATAAACTCATCTTT.